Below, 32 T cell receptor beta chains from the same sample are listed, as sequenced in a study of tumour-infiltrating T cells in Burkitt lymphoma. Repertoires were generated with immunoSEQ multiplex PCR, while TCRdb's copy carries only in-frame clones and drops some. Counted here are about 1,000 clones, 18% occurring once; the ten biggest clones make up roughly 45%. The sequencing sample was made of tumor tissue. The source of these receptors is a human donor with Burkitt lymphoma.

This clone was counted a few times. This chain connects TRBV7-7 to TRBJ1-3; 7 bases line up with TRBD1. Germline V lookup: CDR1 SSHAT, CDR2 FNYEAQ (reference sequence). The CDR3 totals 13 residues. The V gene end was trimmed by 2 bases and the J gene end by 9 bases; junction bases not matched to a gene: 4. The CDR3 loop is CASSLSQGGTIYF. The CDR3 DNA is TGTGCCAGCAGCTTATCGCAGGGGGGCACCATATATTTT.

The genes are TRBV4-3 and TRBJ2-7, with D possibly being TRBD1 or TRBD2 (5 bases each). Trimming pared 0 bases from V and 5 bases from J, leaving 11 bases between. Looked up from germline, CDR1 is LGHNA and CDR2 is YSLEER. CDR3 length equals 14 residues. The CDR3 sequence: CASSQDTGHDEQYF. The CDR3 nucleotides are TGCGCCAGCAGCCAAGATACGGGGCACGACGAGCAGTACTTC.

This clone was observed a single time. This sequence joins TRBV4-3 and TRBJ2-1; 16 bases are a match to TRBD2. Germline-derived CDR1 and CDR2 are LGHNA and YSLEER. With 0 bases clipped from V and 8 bases from J, the junction kept 19 bases outside the gene matches. This CDR3 region has 22 residues. This chain's CDR3 is CASSQDIRPGTSGRAGDDEQFF. The CDR3 DNA reads TGCGCCAGCAGCCAAGATATCCGACCCGGGACTAGCGGGAGGGCCGGTGACGATGAGCAGTTCTTC.

This clone has a handful of counts. The chain has TRBV10-3 and TRBJ1-3; no reliable D call. Deletions cut 10 bases from V and 0 bases from J, with 10 bases between. Germline V gene sequence: CDR1 ENHRY, CDR2 SYGVKD. The CDR3 runs 13 residues. CDR3: CATLRASGNTIYF. CDR3 sequence (DNA): TGTGCCACTCTGAGGGCCTCTGGAAACACCATATATTTT.

The CDR3 spells CASSYSRLEGSGEQYF. The CDR3 DNA is TGTGCCAGCAGTTACTCGAGATTGGAAGGGTCTGGCGAGCAGTACTTC. The chain recombines TRBV6-5 with TRBJ2-7; no definite D call. Per the germline V gene, CDR1 is MNHEY and CDR2 is SVGAGI. The ends were cut back, 0 bases at V and 6 bases at J, with 18 bases in the middle. CDR3 length: 16 residues.

The CDR3 DNA follows: TGTGCCAGTAGTATGACTAGGGAATACGAGCAGTACTTC. Translating gives CASSMTREYEQYF. This chain connects TRBV19 to TRBJ2-7, with TRBD2 as a possible D gene (6 bases). The germline V gene encodes CDR1 LNHDA and CDR2 SQIVND (reference sequence). The CDR3 has 13 residues. V was shortened by 3 bases and J by 4 bases, with 10 bases between the two germline ends.

In this sample, this clone turned up a few times. V is TRBV7-2 and J is TRBJ2-3; D is ambiguous. This CDR3 region has 16 residues. Germline V gene data show CDR1 as SGHTA and CDR2 as FQGNSA. V was trimmed by 5 bases and J by 2 bases, leaving 17 bases between them. In nucleotides, the CDR3 is TGTGCCAGCAGCCCCCGTGGCCATCTGTACACAGATACGCAGTATTTT. As protein: CASSPRGHLYTDTQYF.

The rearrangement uses TRBV5-6 and TRBJ1-2; D is possibly TRBD1 (5 bases). CDR1 SGHDT and CDR2 YYEEEE come from the germline V gene. There are 13 residues in the CDR3. Deletions cut 2 bases from V and 1 base from J, with 6 bases between. CDR3 amino acids: CASSLQDNYGYTF. Written as DNA, the CDR3 is TGTGCCAGCAGCTTACAGGATAACTATGGCTACACCTTC.

This clone showed up just once. This rearrangement joins TRBV28 to TRBJ1-2, with TRBD1 as a possible D gene (5 bases). The CDR3 is 15 amino acids. CDR1 and CDR2 (germline): MDHEN, SYDVKM. Trimming left V 10 bases short and J 7 bases short, with 25 bases between. The CDR3 loop reads CAIETATRGVSGYTF. In nucleotides, the CDR3 is TGTGCCATCGAGACAGCTACCCGGGGAGTCTCTGGCTACACCTTC.

V usage is TRBV5-5 and J usage is TRBJ2-5, with 12 bases identical to TRBD2. Trimming took 0 bases from V and 5 from J; bases not matched to a gene: 5. The CDR3 contains 16 residues. Germline CDR1 and CDR2: SGHKS and YYEKEE (reference sequence). DNA for the CDR3: TGTGCCAGCAGCTTGGCACTAGCGGGGGGCAGGGAGACCCAGTACTTC. It encodes CASSLALAGGRETQYF.

V gene TRBV4-3 combines with J gene TRBJ2-1; no clear D gene. Trimming shortened V by 5 bases and J by 2 bases, and 19 bases separated the two germline ends. The CDR3 extends over 17 amino acids. From germline, CDR1 is LGHNA and CDR2 YSLEER. Written as DNA, the CDR3 is TGCGCCAGCAGCTTTATTCCCGGCCCCCATACCTACAATGAGCAGTTCTTC. Encoded protein: CASSFIPGPHTYNEQFF.

This clone turned up a few times. The V and J genes are TRBV12-5 and TRBJ1-5; 7 bases agree with TRBD1. From germline, CDR1 is LGHNT and CDR2 FRNRAP. This CDR3 is 17 amino acids long. J lost 5 bases, V lost 0 bases, and 10 bases had no gene match. The DNA for the CDR3 is TGTGCTAGTGGTTTGGTAGGTGGTGACAGGGATCATCAGCCCCAGCATTTT. As protein: CASGLVGGDRDHQPQHF.

This chain uses TRBV14 with TRBJ2-7; D perhaps matches TRBD1 (6 bases). With 0 bases removed from V and 7 bases from J, the gap between germline ends came to 31 bases. CDR1 SGHDN and CDR2 FVKESK come from the germline V gene. The CDR3 spans 20 residues. The CDR3 region is CASSQDLWIPHRVGAWEQYF. The CDR3 nucleotides read TGTGCCAGCAGCCAAGATCTATGGATCCCACACAGGGTGGGGGCCTGGGAGCAGTACTTC.

V gene TRBV7-7 combines with J gene TRBJ2-5; possibly TRBD2 for D (6 bases). Germline V gene sequence: CDR1 SSHAT, CDR2 FNYEAQ (reference sequence). This CDR3 comprises 10 residues. As DNA, the CDR3 is TGTGCTAGCGGCCAAGAGACCCAGTACTTC. Translating gives CASGQETQYF.

The chain couples TRBV18 to TRBJ1-2; D call uncertain. The CDR3 is made up of 14 amino acids. V lost 1 base and J lost 4, with 10 bases in between. Germline V gene sequence: CDR1 KGHSH, CDR2 LQKENI. In DNA, the CDR3 is TGTGCCAGCTCACCACACCTCGGAGCCTATGGCTACACCTTC. Encoded protein: CASSPHLGAYGYTF.

In this sample, this clone turned up a few times. V usage is TRBV11-1 and J usage is TRBJ1-1; no clear D. The CDR3 is 16 residues long. Germline V gene sequence: CDR1 SGHAT, CDR2 FQDESV (reference sequence). Trimming left V 1 base short and J 1 base short, with 13 bases between. The CDR3 bases are TGTGCCAGCAGCTTAGGATCCCTGGAGAGGAACACTGAAGCTTTCTTT. Translation gives CASSLGSLERNTEAFF.

The V call is TRBV5-1, the J call TRBJ2-7, with D unclear. Germline V lookup: CDR1 SGHRS, CDR2 YFSETQ. The CDR3 has 11 residues. Trimming removed 4 bases at V and 0 bases at J, with 2 bases between. The CDR3 reads CASSDSYEQYF. CDR3 sequence (DNA): TGCGCCAGCAGCGACTCCTACGAGCAGTACTTC.

This clone has a handful of counts. The chain is built from TRBV2 and TRBJ1-1; D is undetermined. The CDR3 length is 13 residues. The germline gives CDR1 SNHLY, CDR2 FYNNEI. The V and J ends lost 6 bases and 0 bases respectively, with 8 bases between them. The CDR3 sequence is CASSQTVNTEAFF. Written as DNA, the CDR3 is TGTGCCAGCAGCCAGACCGTGAACACTGAAGCTTTCTTT.

The J gene is TRBJ1-5, the V gene TRBV6-4; no clear D. V lost 5 bases, J lost 1 base, and 6 bases lay in between. CDR1 and CDR2 (germline): MRHNA, SNTAGT. CDR3 length: 13 residues. Here the CDR3 DNA reads TGTGCCAGCAGTTGGGCCAGCAATCAGCCCCAGCATTTT. Translation: CASSWASNQPQHF.

The chain carries TRBV13 and TRBJ1-1, with D perhaps matching TRBD1 (6 bases). The CDR3 totals 14 residues. V lost 5 bases and J 4 bases, leaving 14 bases between the germline ends. In germline, CDR1 is PRHDT, CDR2 FYEKMQ (reference sequence). As DNA, the CDR3 is TGTGCCAGCAGCGTAGAGGCAGGGGTCACTGAAGCTTTCTTT. As protein: CASSVEAGVTEAFF. Together with reference TRBV13 and TRBJ1-1, the CDR3 gives the full variable domain: AAGVIQSPRHLIKEKRETATLKCYPIPRHDTVYWYQQGPGQDPQFLISFYEKMQSDKGSIPDRFSAQQFSDYHSELNMSSLELGDSALYFCASSVEAGVTEAFFGQGTRLTVV.

The genes are TRBV2 and TRBJ2-1, with D uncertain. This CDR3 is 12 amino acids long. CDR1 is SNHLY, CDR2 FYNNEI, per germline. Trimming took 2 bases from V and 10 from J, leaving 9 bases between them. CDR3 residues: CASSERYREQFF. CDR3 nucleotide sequence: TGTGCCAGCAGTGAACGATACCGGGAGCAGTTCTTC.

The V gene is TRBV6-1, the J gene TRBJ1-5, with D tentatively TRBD1 (5 bases). The ends were cut back, 6 bases at V and 6 bases at J, with 9 bases in the middle. The CDR3 consists of 12 residues. Germline lookup yields CDR1 MNHNS and CDR2 SASEGT. CDR3 in DNA: TGTGCCAGCAGAGAGGGGTTTCAGCCCCAGCATTTT. Amino acid sequence: CASREGFQPQHF.

This clone was seen more than once but under ten times. This rearrangement joins TRBV6-6 to TRBJ1-1; no clear D gene. This CDR3 is built from 14 residues. Germline-derived CDR1 and CDR2 are MNHNY and SVGAGI (reference sequence). The V gene lost 2 bases and the J gene lost 5 bases, with 12 bases spanning the gap. The chain's CDR3 is CASSYGEAGTEAFF. CDR3 sequence (DNA): TGTGCCAGCAGTTACGGCGAGGCGGGGACTGAAGCTTTCTTT.

The genes are TRBV5-1 and TRBJ2-3; 8 bases fit TRBD2. The CDR3 is 16 amino acids. Trimming removed 6 bases from V and 4 bases from J; junction bases left unmatched: 13. Germline V gives CDR1 SGHRS, CDR2 YFSETQ. The CDR3 nucleotides are TGCGCCAGCACCCTCGGGGGTCTAGCGGGCTCAGATACGCAGTATTTT. The encoded protein is CASTLGGLAGSDTQYF.

The chain joins TRBV7-8 to TRBJ2-7; D is undetermined. This CDR3 has 12 residues. Trimming took 1 base from V and 3 from J, leaving 4 bases between them. In germline, CDR1 is SGHVS, CDR2 FQNEAQ. DNA for the CDR3: TGTGCCAGCAGCTTAGGAGACTACGAGCAGTACTTC. Amino acids: CASSLGDYEQYF. Combining the CDR3 with reference TRBV7-8 and TRBJ2-7 gives the whole variable domain GAGVSQSPRYKVAKRGQDVALRCDPISGHVSLFWYQQALGQGPEFLTYFQNEAQLDKSGLPSDRFFAERPEGSVSTLKIQRTQQEDSAVYLCASSLGDYEQYFGPGTRLTVT.

The V and J genes are TRBV18 and TRBJ2-7; D gene uncertain. Germline assignment: CDR1 KGHSH and CDR2 LQKENI. Trimming removed 2 bases from V and 4 bases from J, with 9 bases in between. CDR3 length: 13 amino acids. CDR3 amino acids: CASSPGTSYEQYF. The CDR3 DNA sequence: TGTGCCAGCTCACCAGGCACCTCATACGAGCAGTACTTC.

Only a few counts were recorded for this clone. The chain is built from TRBV6-5 and TRBJ1-6, with 7 bases lining up with TRBD1. Trimming removed 6 bases from V and 8 bases from J; junction bases left unmatched: 4. The germline V gene encodes CDR1 MNHEY and CDR2 SVGAGI. This CDR3 region has 13 residues. The chain's CDR3 is CASSQDRDSPLHF. CDR3 bases: TGTGCCAGCAGCCAAGACAGGGATTCACCCCTCCACTTT.

This chain connects TRBV7-9 to TRBJ1-2, with no clear D. Germline assignment: CDR1 SEHNR and CDR2 FQNEAQ (reference sequence). There are 13 residues in the CDR3. V was pared by 5 bases and J by 8 bases, with 15 bases between. The CDR3: CASSIRPPGGYTF. DNA for the CDR3: TGTGCCAGCAGCATTCGGCCCCCTGGAGGCTACACCTTC.

The chain joins TRBV2 to TRBJ1-1; D might be TRBD1 (5 bases). The germline V and J ends were trimmed by 6 bases and 11 bases, with 22 bases remaining between them. Germline V lookup: CDR1 SNHLY, CDR2 FYNNEI. The CDR3 spans 14 residues. The DNA of the CDR3 is TGTGCCAGCAGATCCTCGGGGGGGGTCGTTAGGGCTTTCTTT. It specifies CASRSSGGVVRAFF.

This clone was observed a handful of times. The gene calls are TRBV4-3 and TRBJ2-7, with TRBD2 identical over 8 bases. After removal of 0 bases from V and 7 bases from J, the junction contained 14 bases not matched to a gene. The CDR3 contains 17 residues. Germline V lookup: CDR1 LGHNA, CDR2 YSLEER. This chain's CDR3 is CASSQEAGIAGLEEQYF. The CDR3 DNA sequence: TGCGCCAGCAGCCAAGAAGCGGGAATAGCGGGACTGGAAGAGCAGTACTTC.

The chain employs TRBV18 and TRBJ1-5; possible D gene TRBD1, 5 bases. CDR3 size: 15 residues. The V gene's germline CDR1 is KGHSH and CDR2 LQKENI. Trimming pared 3 bases from V and 4 bases from J, leaving 13 bases between. CDR3 in DNA: TGTGCCAGCTCACCGGCGGGGCTCGGAAATCAGCCCCAGCATTTT. It codes for CASSPAGLGNQPQHF. Full variable domain (missing parts from reference TRBV18 and TRBJ1-5): NAGVMQNPRHLVRRRGQEARLRCSPMKGHSHVYWYRQLPEEGLKFMVYLQKENIIDESGMPKERFSAEFPKEGPSILRIQQVVRGDSAAYFCASSPAGLGNQPQHFGDGTRLSIL.

For this clone: Germline and junction disagree at one end, which may indicate a read error. The chain is built from TRBV6-1 and TRBJ2-1, with 11 bases fitting TRBD1. This CDR3 has 15 residues. Per the germline V gene, CDR1 is MNHNS and CDR2 is SASEGT. In DNA, the CDR3 is TGTGCCAGCAGCGAAGGACAGGGGGCTTTCAATAAGCAGTTCTTC. Protein sequence: CASSEGQGAFNKQFF.